Shown below are 16 T cell receptor beta chains from a single sample sequenced in a study of a mutant IDH1 vaccine in newly diagnosed glioma (dated by TCRdb to about 2021). This specimen's time point label, interpreted: baseline, week 1 (first vaccination visit). Interpreted using the paper, the treatment or condition label stands for: pre-vaccination baseline after standard-of-care therapy. The method was the immunoSEQ multiplex PCR assay. Sourced from immuneACCESS, this table was stored by TCRdb with only in-frame sequences that have V and J called. A share of the clones is absent; for the studies checked, an unresolved V gene accounts for under half, and the remainder has no known explanation. In this sample the table shows roughly 32,000 clones, about four fifths of which occur a single time. Of the sample, about 8.4% falls within the top ten clones. The starting material was peripheral blood mononuclear cells (PBMCs), obtained from a glioma patient treated with radiotherapy, temozolomide or both. These receptors were collected from a man between 45 and 60 years old with glioma. Some clones in this sample may be carry-over from other donors' samples.

The genes are TRBV30 and TRBJ1-1, with 9 bases lining up with TRBD1. Germline V lookup: CDR1 GTSNPN, CDR2 SVGIG (reference sequence). The length of the CDR3 is 14 residues. The ends lost 0 bases at V and 5 bases at J; junction bases unmatched: 4. The CDR3 region is CAWSVGQGITEAFF. The CDR3 region has the DNA TGTGCCTGGAGTGTCGGACAGGGGATAACTGAAGCTTTCTTT. The whole variable domain, filled in from reference TRBV30 and TRBJ1-1, reads SQTIHQWPATLVQPVGSPLSLECTVEGTSNPNLYWYRQAAGRGLQLLFYSVGIGQISSEVPQNLSASRPQDRQFILSSKKLLLSDSGFYLCAWSVGQGITEAFFGQGTRLTVV.

The chain uses TRBV25-1 and TRBJ2-7; D gene unclear. The CDR3 is 11 residues long. V was cut by 4 bases and J by 6 bases, with 7 bases left in between. The V gene's germline CDR1 is MGHDK and CDR2 SYGVNS. The CDR3 bases are TGTGCCAGCAGTGGTTACGGCGAGCAGTACTTC. Residues: CASSGYGEQYF.

The chain employs TRBV5-6 and TRBJ2-6; 8 nucleotides align to TRBD2. Trimming at V came to 4 bases and at J to 4 bases, leaving 7 bases not matched to a gene. CDR1 and CDR2 (germline): SGHDT, YYEEEE. The CDR3 runs 16 residues. The CDR3: CASSLRRGVGANVLTF. The CDR3 coding sequence is TGTGCCAGCAGCCTCCGGCGGGGGGTCGGGGCCAACGTCCTGACTTTC.

CDR3 region: CASSLPPDRIHHF. CDR3 nucleotides: TGTGCCAGCAGCTTACCCCCCGACAGAATCCACCACTTT. V and J are TRBV7-2 and TRBJ1-6; a possible D gene is TRBD1 (5 bases). CDR1 is SGHTA and CDR2 is FQGNSA in the germline V gene. This CDR3 comprises 13 residues. Trimming removed 2 bases at V and 18 bases at J, with 17 bases between.

This sequence joins TRBV20-1 and TRBJ1-2, with a possible D match to TRBD1 (5 bases). Trimming left V 3 bases short and J 8 bases short, with 10 bases between. Germline assignment: CDR1 DFQATT and CDR2 SNEGSKA (reference sequence). The length of the CDR3 is 11 residues. The chain's CDR3 is CSASQGGGYTF. DNA for the CDR3: TGCAGTGCTAGCCAGGGAGGCGGCTACACCTTC.

This clone was seen only once. This sequence joins TRBV28 and TRBJ2-7; 9 nucleotides align to TRBD1. The length of the CDR3 is 15 residues. The V gene end was trimmed by 4 bases and the J gene end by 6 bases; junction bases not matched to a gene: 10. Per germline, CDR1 MDHEN and CDR2 SYDVKM. The CDR3 sequence: CASSSSRDRVREQYF. In nucleotides, the CDR3 is TGTGCCAGCAGTTCCTCCCGGGACAGGGTGCGCGAGCAGTACTTC.

V is TRBV18 and J is TRBJ2-5; TRBD2 matches at 7 bases. Trimming took 3 bases from V and 4 from J; bases not matched to a gene: 5. The CDR3 has 14 amino acids. Germline V gene sequence: CDR1 KGHSH, CDR2 LQKENI. The CDR3 region is CASSPSSGGETQYF. CDR3 DNA: TGTGCCAGCTCACCGTCTAGCGGAGGAGAGACCCAGTACTTC.

This sequence joins TRBV7-2 and TRBJ2-5; a possible D gene is TRBD1 (6 bases). CDR1 and CDR2 from the germline V gene are SGHTA and FQGNSA. V was trimmed by 5 bases and J by 2 bases, leaving 12 bases between them. The CDR3 has 14 amino acids. The DNA of the CDR3 is TGTGCCAGCAGCCCCCGGACAGCTCAAGAGACCCAGTACTTC. It translates to CASSPRTAQETQYF.

With respect to this clone: Other DNA sequences in the same sample also yield this CDR3. The rearrangement links TRBV28 to TRBJ1-5; D is unresolved. The ends were cut back, 4 bases at V and 3 bases at J, with 4 bases in the middle. The CDR3 is 12 residues long. Germline V gene lookup returns CDR1 MDHEN and CDR2 SYDVKM. CDR3 protein: CASSSLNQPQHF. CDR3 sequence (DNA): TGTGCCAGCAGTTCCCTCAATCAGCCCCAGCATTTT.

The CDR3 bases are TGTGCCAGTACTAGACAGGGTTATGGCTACACCTTC. Protein product: CASTRQGYGYTF. This sequence joins TRBV19 and TRBJ1-2, with 7 positions matching TRBD1. This CDR3 comprises 12 residues. Trimming at V came to 7 bases and at J to 5 bases, leaving 4 bases not matched to a gene. CDR1 is LNHDA, CDR2 SQIVND, per germline (reference sequence).

Here the CDR3 reads CASSLDTEAFF. The CDR3 DNA follows: TGCGCCAGCAGCTTGGACACTGAAGCTTTCTTT. The chain joins TRBV5-1 to TRBJ1-1; D unresolved. Germline CDR1 reads SGHRS; CDR2 reads YFSETQ. This CDR3 region has 11 residues. V was cut by 0 bases and J by 3 bases, with 0 bases left in between.

The rearrangement joins TRBV7-3 to TRBJ1-5; 7 nucleotides agree with TRBD1. From germline, CDR1 is SGHTA and CDR2 FQGTGA. The CDR3 contains 16 residues. V was clipped by 5 bases and J by 1 base; unmatched bases: 8. The CDR3: CASSPIQGLSNQPQHF. The CDR3 DNA is TGTGCCAGCAGCCCAATACAGGGGCTAAGCAATCAGCCCCAGCATTTT.

The CDR3 reads CASSISGRTGNTIYF. CDR3 in DNA: TGTGCCAGTAGTATCTCGGGCAGGACGGGAAACACCATATATTTT. The V and J genes are TRBV19 and TRBJ1-3; D gene unclear. The CDR3 sequence is 15 residues long. Germline CDR1 and CDR2: LNHDA and SQIVND (reference sequence). V lost 3 bases to trimming and J lost 4 bases, with 13 bases between them.

The V and J genes are TRBV2 and TRBJ2-7, with D possibly being TRBD1 (7 bases). CDR3 length equals 14 residues. Trimming took 6 bases from V and 2 from J, leaving 14 bases between them. The V gene's germline CDR1 is SNHLY and CDR2 FYNNEI. In DNA form, the CDR3 reads TGTGCCAGCAGACGACAGGGACTCACCTACGAGCAGTACTTC. Amino acids: CASRRQGLTYEQYF.

The chain employs TRBV2 and TRBJ1-5, with D unresolved. CDR1 and CDR2 from the germline V gene are SNHLY and FYNNEI. The CDR3 sequence is 14 residues long. The V and J ends lost 2 bases and 3 bases respectively, with 8 bases between them. The chain's CDR3 is CASSELSNNQPQHF. The CDR3, as DNA: TGTGCCAGCAGTGAACTCAGCAACAATCAGCCCCAGCATTTT.

The V call is TRBV10-3, the J call TRBJ1-2; D remains ambiguous. The CDR3 runs 14 residues. With 3 bases removed from V and 6 bases from J, the gap between germline ends came to 14 bases. Germline CDR1 is ENHRY and CDR2 is SYGVKD. The CDR3 sequence: CAISDTEGVNGYTF. The CDR3 DNA reads as TGTGCCATCAGTGACACGGAGGGCGTCAATGGCTACACCTTC.